Described below is a single TCR beta chain sequence and its context. What it binds is unknown. The CDR3 is 13 amino acids. The V end was cut by 0 bases, the J end by 3 bases, with 7 bases between. Germline V gene data show CDR1 as SGHRS and CDR2 as YFSETQ. This entry is derived from a study of blood T cells in healthy people across ages. Study results and caveats: Significant beta diversity loss was already apparent by age about 42, declining roughly linearly.

Next came a second PCR, run for about 7 to 12 cycles, which used a sample-barcoded 5' primer along with a J-beta primer mix. A 12-random-nucleotide template-switch adaptor tagged each cDNA molecule. From the 5' RACE reads, TCRdb called clonotypes with MiXCR, one entry per CDR3 protein. The repertoire includes around 2 million distinct CDR3 sequences, roughly two fifths of them detected once, and 20% to 25% sits in the top ten. The clonotype comes from a human donor in good health. V is TRBV5-1 and J is TRBJ2-7, with D unclear. Sequencing was done on a sample of blood. CDR3 region: CASSLDGFYEQYF. In DNA, the CDR3 is TGCGCCAGCAGCTTGGACGGCTTCTACGAGCAGTACTTC.